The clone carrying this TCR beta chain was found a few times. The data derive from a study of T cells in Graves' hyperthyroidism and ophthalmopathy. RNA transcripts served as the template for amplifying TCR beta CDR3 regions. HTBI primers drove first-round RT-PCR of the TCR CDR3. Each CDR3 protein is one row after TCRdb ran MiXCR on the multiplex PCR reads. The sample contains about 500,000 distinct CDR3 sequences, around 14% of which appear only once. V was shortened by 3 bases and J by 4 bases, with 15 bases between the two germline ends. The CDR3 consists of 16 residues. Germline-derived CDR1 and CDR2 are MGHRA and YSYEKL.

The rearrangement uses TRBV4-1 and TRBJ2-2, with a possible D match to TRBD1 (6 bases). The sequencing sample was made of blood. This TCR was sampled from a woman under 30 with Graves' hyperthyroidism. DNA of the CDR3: TGCGCCAGCAGCCAGGGGACGGGACAAAGCACCGGGGAGCTGTTTTTT. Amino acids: CASSQGTGQSTGELFF.